The 12 T cell receptor beta chains listed next were all sequenced from one sample in a study of tissue T cells after allogeneic stem cell transplantation. Time point defined: mouse harvest day 7 after allogeneic transplant. Mouse grafts combined 10^7 T-cell-depleted bone marrow cells with 10^6 splenic CD5+ T cells. Sequencing was performed with immunoSEQ multiplex PCR; in TCRdb, only in-frame clones are kept and a portion is missing. The sample shows about 6,700 clones, approximately 45% of them seen only once. The material sequenced was gut tissue. The source is a female BALB/c mouse given C57BL/6 T cells with graft-versus-host disease after an allogeneic hematopoietic cell transplant.

On this clone: The gene names given are mouse names. Read coverage stops 1 residue before the CDR3 terminus; the germline J gene supplies the remainder. The chain is built from TRBV3 and TRBJ2-2, with 11 bases aligning to TRBD2. Germline CDR1 reads SNHLY; CDR2 reads FYNGKV (reference sequence). The junction had 2 bases not matched to a gene; V was cut back by 4 bases and J by 4 bases. The CDR3 consists of 15 residues. The sequenced CDR3 bases are TGTGCCAGCAGCTCCGGGACTGGGGGCACCGGGCAGCTCTAC. Its protein is CASSSGTGGTGQLY. In full, the CDR3 reads CASSSGTGGTGQLYF.

As to this clone: Gene names refer to mouse genes. The missing CDR3 end, 1 residue past where the read stops, is filled in from the germline J gene. The V gene is TRBV26, the J gene TRBJ2-1, with D possibly matching TRBD1 (6 bases). Germline assignment: CDR1 KGHPV and CDR2 FQNQEV (reference sequence). Trimming took off 2 bases at V and 0 bases at J, with 8 bases between the two ends. CDR3 length equals 15 residues. The CDR3 loop reads CASSLAGDNYAEQFF. CDR3 DNA, as far as it was read: TGTGCCAGCAGTCTGGCAGGGGATAACTATGCTGAGCAGTTC.

This clone has just a few counts. Genes and germline come from the mouse. The read ends 1 residue before the CDR3 terminus; that terminus is restored from the germline J gene. The chain couples TRBV26 to TRBJ1-2; D not certain. Germline assignment: CDR1 KGHPV and CDR2 FQNQEV (reference sequence). The V end lost 2 bases, the J end lost 0 bases, and 4 bases lay between the germline ends. This CDR3 spans 13 amino acids. The CDR3 protein is CASSLKTNSDYTF. The CDR3 bases that were read are TGTGCCAGCAGTCTGAAGACAAACTCCGACTACACC.

With respect to this clone: Mouse gene names apply. The CDR3 end is not reached by the read, which stops 1 residue before it; the germline J gene fills it in. This chain links TRBV16 with TRBJ2-3; no clear D. Deletions cut 0 bases from V and 1 base from J, with 2 bases between. The CDR3 runs to 13 residues. Germline lookup yields CDR1 SGHSA and CDR2 FRNQAP. Incomplete CDR3 DNA: TGTGCAAGCAGCTTAGAGGGTGCAGAAACGCTGTAT. Encoded protein: CASSLEGAETLY. The full CDR3 protein is CASSLEGAETLYF.

Concerning this clone: The germline and genes are mouse ones. The read ends 1 residue shy of where the CDR3 ends; the end is completed using the germline J gene. This chain links TRBV26 with TRBJ1-4; D gene unclear. The CDR3 runs to 14 residues. The V gene's germline CDR1 is KGHPV and CDR2 FQNQEV (reference sequence). The germline V and J ends were trimmed by 6 bases and 0 bases, with 8 bases remaining between them. Incomplete CDR3 DNA: TGTGCCAGCAGCTCGGGAGTTTCCAACGAAAGATTATTT. Translating it yields CASSSGVSNERLF. The whole CDR3 region reads CASSSGVSNERLFF.

Concerning this clone: The genes and germline here are from mouse. The missing CDR3 end, 1 residue past where the read stops, is filled in from the germline J gene. This chain uses TRBV1 with TRBJ2-3; no reliable D call. The CDR3 length is 13 residues. The germline V gene has CDR1 NSQYPW and CDR2 LRSPGD (reference sequence). Trimming took 3 bases from V and 0 from J, leaving 4 bases between them. CDR3 DNA (partial): TGCACCTGCAGTGCCCCTAGTGCAGAAACGCTGTAT. Amino acid sequence: CTCSAPSAETLY. The entire CDR3 sequence reads CTCSAPSAETLYF.

Points on this clone: The gene symbols are mouse symbols. The read finishes 1 residue shy of the CDR3 end, and the germline J gene is used to complete it. The chain recombines TRBV26 with TRBJ1-5, with 7 bases matching TRBD1. This CDR3 spans 15 amino acids. Germline V gene data show CDR1 as KGHPV and CDR2 as FQNQEV (reference sequence). The V gene end was trimmed by 2 bases and the J gene end by 1 base; junction bases not matched to a gene: 2. Incomplete CDR3 DNA: TGTGCCAGCAGTCTGCCACAGGGGAACAACCAGGCTCCGCTT. Translating gives CASSLPQGNNQAPL. The whole CDR3 reads CASSLPQGNNQAPLF.

This clone showed up just a few times. Genes here carry mouse names. The read falls 1 residue short of the CDR3 end, and the missing part is taken from the germline J gene. V and J are TRBV13-2 and TRBJ2-1; D might be TRBD2 (6 bases). This CDR3 region has 14 residues. Germline V gene lookup returns CDR1 NNHNN and CDR2 SYGAGS (reference sequence). Trimming took 2 bases from V and 3 from J, leaving 9 bases between them. CDR3 amino acids: CASGELGFYAEQFF. The covered CDR3 bases are TGTGCCAGCGGTGAGCTGGGGTTCTATGCTGAGCAGTTC.

This clone qualifies as medium-sized. The gene names given are mouse names. The read is 1 residue too short to cover the CDR3 end, so that end is filled in from the germline J gene. This sequence joins TRBV5 and TRBJ2-5, with 11 bases lining up with TRBD1. The CDR3 is 14 amino acids. Per the germline V gene, CDR1 is LGHNA and CDR2 is YNLKQL (reference sequence). Trimming removed 1 base from V and 7 bases from J; junction bases left unmatched: 1. CDR3 bases read: TGTGCCAGCAGCCAAGGGGACAGGGGGAACACCCAGTAC. Translating gives CASSQGDRGNTQY. Given in full, the CDR3 is CASSQGDRGNTQYF.

This clone was recorded once. A junction boundary mismatches the germline segment, possibly from a read error. Mouse gene names and germline throughout. The missing CDR3 end, 1 residue past where the read stops, is filled in from the germline J gene. V and J are TRBV26 and TRBJ1-2; D possibly corresponds to TRBD1 (5 bases). The length of the CDR3 is 12 residues. Per germline, CDR1 KGHPV and CDR2 FQNQEV (reference sequence). The sequenced CDR3 bases are TGTGCCAGCAGACAGGCAAACTTCGACTACACC. It codes for CASRQANFDYT. The entire CDR3 is CASRQANFDYTF.

With respect to this clone: The germline and genes are mouse ones. The sequence runs out 1 residue before the end of the CDR3; the remainder is reconstructed from the germline J gene. The chain joins TRBV26 to TRBJ1-1, with no clear D. Germline-derived CDR1 and CDR2 are KGHPV and FQNQEV (reference sequence). The CDR3 covers 12 residues. Trimming shortened V by 4 bases and J by 0 bases, and 3 bases separated the two germline ends. The CDR3: CASSRQNTEVFF. The DNA read from the CDR3 is TGTGCCAGCAGTCGCCAGAACACAGAAGTCTTC.

On this clone itself: Mouse gene names apply. The sequence runs out 1 residue before the end of the CDR3; the remainder is reconstructed from the germline J gene. This sequence joins TRBV3 and TRBJ1-2, with a weak D call TRBD1 (5 bases). This CDR3 region has 13 residues. Trimming stripped 4 bases from V and 1 base from J, with 7 bases between. Germline assignment: CDR1 SNHLY and CDR2 FYNGKV (reference sequence). The sequenced part of the CDR3 DNA is TGTGCCAGCAGCTCCGACAGAAACTCCGACTACACC. Protein: CASSSDRNSDYT. The complete CDR3 protein is CASSSDRNSDYTF.